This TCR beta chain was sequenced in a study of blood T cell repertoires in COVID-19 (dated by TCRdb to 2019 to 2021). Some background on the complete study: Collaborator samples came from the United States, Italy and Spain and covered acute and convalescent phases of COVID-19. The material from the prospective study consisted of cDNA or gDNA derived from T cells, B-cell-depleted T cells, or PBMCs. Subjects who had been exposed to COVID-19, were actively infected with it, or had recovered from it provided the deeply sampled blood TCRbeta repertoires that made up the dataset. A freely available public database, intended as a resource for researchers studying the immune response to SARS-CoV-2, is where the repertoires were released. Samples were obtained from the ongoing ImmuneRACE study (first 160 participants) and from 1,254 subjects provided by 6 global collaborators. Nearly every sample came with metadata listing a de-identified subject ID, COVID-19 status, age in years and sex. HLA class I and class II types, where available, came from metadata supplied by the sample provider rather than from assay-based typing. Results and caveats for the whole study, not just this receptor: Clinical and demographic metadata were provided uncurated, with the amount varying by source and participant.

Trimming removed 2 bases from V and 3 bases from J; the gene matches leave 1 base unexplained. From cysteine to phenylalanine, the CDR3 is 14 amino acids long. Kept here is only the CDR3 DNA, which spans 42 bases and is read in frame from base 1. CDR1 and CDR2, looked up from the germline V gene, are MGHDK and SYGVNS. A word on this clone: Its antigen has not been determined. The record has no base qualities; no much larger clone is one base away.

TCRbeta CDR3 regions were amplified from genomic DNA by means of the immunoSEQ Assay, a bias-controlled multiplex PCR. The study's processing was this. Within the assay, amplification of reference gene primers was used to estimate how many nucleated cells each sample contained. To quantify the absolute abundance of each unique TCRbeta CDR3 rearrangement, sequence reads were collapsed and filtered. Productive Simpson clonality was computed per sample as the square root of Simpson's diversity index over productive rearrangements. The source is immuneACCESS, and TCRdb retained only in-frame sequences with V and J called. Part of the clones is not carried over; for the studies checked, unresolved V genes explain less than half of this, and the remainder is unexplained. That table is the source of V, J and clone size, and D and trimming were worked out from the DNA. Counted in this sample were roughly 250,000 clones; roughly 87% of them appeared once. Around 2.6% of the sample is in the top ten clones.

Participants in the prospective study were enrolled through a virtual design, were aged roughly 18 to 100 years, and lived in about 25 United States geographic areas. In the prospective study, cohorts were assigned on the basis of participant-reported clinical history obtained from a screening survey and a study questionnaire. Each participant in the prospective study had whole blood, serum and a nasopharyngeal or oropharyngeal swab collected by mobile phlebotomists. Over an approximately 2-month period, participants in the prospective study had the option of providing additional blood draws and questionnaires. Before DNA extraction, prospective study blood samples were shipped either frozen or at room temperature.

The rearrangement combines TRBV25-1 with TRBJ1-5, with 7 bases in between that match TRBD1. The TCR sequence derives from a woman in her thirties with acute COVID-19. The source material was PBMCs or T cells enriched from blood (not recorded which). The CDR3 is CASSEGQDNQPQHF. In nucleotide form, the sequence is TGTGCCAGCAGTGAAGGACAGGACAATCAGCCCCAGCATTTT.